This TCR beta chain was sequenced for a study of blood T cells in healthy people across ages. A second PCR of about 6 to 11 cycles used a sample-barcoded 5' primer and a J-beta primer mix. A 12-random-nucleotide template-switch adaptor tagged each cDNA molecule. TCRdb reprocessed the 5' RACE reads via MiXCR and lists one record per CDR3 protein. The sample consists of about 1 million distinct CDR3 sequences, 35% to 55% of them appearing once. Findings and caveats of the study: In long-lived donors, naive CD4+ cell counts and diversity exceeded those of aged donors. With unsorted PBMCs, a conclusive comparison of naive versus antigen-experienced cells was not possible. Older individuals had lower TCR beta diversity per million T cells (the decline was roughly linear).

With regard to this clonotype: Its antigen is currently unknown. A much larger clone lies a single base off, so this may be a read error.

From germline, CDR1 is KGHDR and CDR2 SFDVKD. The V end was cut by 3 bases, the J end by 3 bases, with 12 bases between. There are 15 residues in the CDR3. The receptor comes from a woman aged 60 to 75 in good health. The sample comprised blood. The genes are TRBV24-1 and TRBJ2-3, with D perhaps TRBD2 (6 bases). Here the CDR3 reads CATSDNWDFTDTQYF. CDR3 DNA sequence: TGTGCCACCAGTGATAACTGGGACTTTACAGATACGCAGTATTTT.